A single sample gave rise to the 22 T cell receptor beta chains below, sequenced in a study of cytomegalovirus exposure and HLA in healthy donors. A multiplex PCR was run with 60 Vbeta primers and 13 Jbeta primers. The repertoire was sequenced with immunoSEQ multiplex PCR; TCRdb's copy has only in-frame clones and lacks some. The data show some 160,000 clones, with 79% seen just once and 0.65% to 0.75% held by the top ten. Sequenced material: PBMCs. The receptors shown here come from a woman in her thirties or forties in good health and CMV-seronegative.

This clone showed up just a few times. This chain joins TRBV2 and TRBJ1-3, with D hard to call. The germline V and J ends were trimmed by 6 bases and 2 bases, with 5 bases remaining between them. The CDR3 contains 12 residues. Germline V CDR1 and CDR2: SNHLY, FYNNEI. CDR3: CASRLAGNTIYF. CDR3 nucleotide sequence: TGTGCCAGCAGACTGGCTGGAAACACCATATATTTT.

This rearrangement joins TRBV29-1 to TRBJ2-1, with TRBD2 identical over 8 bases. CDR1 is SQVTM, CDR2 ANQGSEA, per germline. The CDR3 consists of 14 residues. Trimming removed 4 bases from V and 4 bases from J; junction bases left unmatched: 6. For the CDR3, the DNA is TGCAGCGTTGTTTACGGGAGGGGGTACAATGAGCAGTTCTTC. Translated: CSVVYGRGYNEQFF.

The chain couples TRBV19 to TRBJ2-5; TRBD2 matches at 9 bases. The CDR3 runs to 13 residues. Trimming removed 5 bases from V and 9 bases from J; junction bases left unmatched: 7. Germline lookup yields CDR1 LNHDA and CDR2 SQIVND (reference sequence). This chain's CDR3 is CASSGAGGPSQYF. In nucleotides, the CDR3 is TGTGCCAGTAGTGGGGCGGGAGGGCCGTCCCAGTACTTC.

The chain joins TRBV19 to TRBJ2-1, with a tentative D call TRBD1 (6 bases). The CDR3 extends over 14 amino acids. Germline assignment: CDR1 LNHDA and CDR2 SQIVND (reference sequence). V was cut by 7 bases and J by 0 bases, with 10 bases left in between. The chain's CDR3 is CASKWGHSYNEQFF. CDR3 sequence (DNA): TGTGCCAGTAAGTGGGGACACTCCTACAATGAGCAGTTCTTC.

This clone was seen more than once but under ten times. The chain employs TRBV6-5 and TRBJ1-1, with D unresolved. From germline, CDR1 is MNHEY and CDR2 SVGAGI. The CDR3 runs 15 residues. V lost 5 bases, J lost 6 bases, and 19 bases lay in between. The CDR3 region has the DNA TGTGCCAGCAGTCGTAGTGCCGGGTTAAACGCTGAAGCTTTCTTT. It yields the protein CASSRSAGLNAEAFF.

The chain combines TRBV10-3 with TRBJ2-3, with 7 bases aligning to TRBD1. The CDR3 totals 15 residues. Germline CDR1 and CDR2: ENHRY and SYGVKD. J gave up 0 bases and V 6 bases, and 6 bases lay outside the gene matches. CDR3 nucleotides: TGTGCCATCAGACTACAGGGGTCTAGCACAGATACGCAGTATTTT. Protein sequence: CAIRLQGSSTDTQYF.

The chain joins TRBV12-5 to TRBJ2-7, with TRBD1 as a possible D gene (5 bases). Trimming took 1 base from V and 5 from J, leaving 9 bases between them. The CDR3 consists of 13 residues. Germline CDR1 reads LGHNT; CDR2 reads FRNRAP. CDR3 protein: CASGLAGHDEQYF. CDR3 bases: TGTGCTAGTGGTTTGGCAGGGCACGACGAGCAGTACTTC.

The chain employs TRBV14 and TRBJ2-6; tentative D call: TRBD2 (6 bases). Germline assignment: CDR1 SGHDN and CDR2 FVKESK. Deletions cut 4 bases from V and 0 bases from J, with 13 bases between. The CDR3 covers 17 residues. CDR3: CASSPGVTISGANVLTF. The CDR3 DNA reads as TGTGCCAGCAGCCCGGGGGTAACTATCTCTGGGGCCAACGTCCTGACTTTC. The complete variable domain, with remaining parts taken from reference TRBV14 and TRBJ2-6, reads EAGVTQFPSHSVIEKGQTVTLRCDPISGHDNLYWYRRVMGKEIKFLLHFVKESKQDESGMPNNRFLAERTGGTYSTLKVQPAELEDSGVYFCASSPGVTISGANVLTFGAGSRLTVL.

The CDR3 coding sequence is TGTGCCAGCAGTTACGCAGGGATCAATGAGCAGTTCTTC. It is translated as CASSYAGINEQFF. The chain employs TRBV6-5 and TRBJ2-1; the D gene is possibly TRBD1 (5 bases). Germline assignment: CDR1 MNHEY and CDR2 SVGAGI. With 2 bases removed from V and 6 bases from J, the gap between germline ends came to 8 bases. The CDR3 contains 13 residues.

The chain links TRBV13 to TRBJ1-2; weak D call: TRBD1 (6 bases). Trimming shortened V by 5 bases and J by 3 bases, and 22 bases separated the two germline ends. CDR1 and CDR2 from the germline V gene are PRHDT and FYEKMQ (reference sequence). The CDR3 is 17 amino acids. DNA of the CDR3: TGTGCCAGCAGCCGATACGTAAGGACAGACACTGACTATGGCTACACCTTC. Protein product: CASSRYVRTDTDYGYTF.

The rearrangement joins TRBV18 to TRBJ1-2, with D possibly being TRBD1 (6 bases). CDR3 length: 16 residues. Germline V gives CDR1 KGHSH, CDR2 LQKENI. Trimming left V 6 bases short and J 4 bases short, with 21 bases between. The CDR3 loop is CASSGSGTSQPYGYTF. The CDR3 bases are TGTGCCAGCTCCGGCTCCGGGACATCTCAGCCCTATGGCTACACCTTC.

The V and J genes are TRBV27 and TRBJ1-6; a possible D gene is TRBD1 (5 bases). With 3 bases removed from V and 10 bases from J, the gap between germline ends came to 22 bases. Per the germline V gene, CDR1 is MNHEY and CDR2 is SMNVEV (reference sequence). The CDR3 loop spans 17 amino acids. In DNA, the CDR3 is TGTGCCAGCAGTTTTAAAGCTCCTGACAGTCAGCGATCACCCCTCCACTTT. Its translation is CASSFKAPDSQRSPLHF.

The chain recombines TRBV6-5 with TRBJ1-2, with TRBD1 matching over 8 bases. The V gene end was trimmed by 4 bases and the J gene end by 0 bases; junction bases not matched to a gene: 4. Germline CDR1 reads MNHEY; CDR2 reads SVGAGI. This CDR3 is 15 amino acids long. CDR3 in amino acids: CASSSPGQANYGYTF. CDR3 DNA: TGTGCCAGCAGTTCCCCGGGACAGGCTAACTATGGCTACACCTTC.

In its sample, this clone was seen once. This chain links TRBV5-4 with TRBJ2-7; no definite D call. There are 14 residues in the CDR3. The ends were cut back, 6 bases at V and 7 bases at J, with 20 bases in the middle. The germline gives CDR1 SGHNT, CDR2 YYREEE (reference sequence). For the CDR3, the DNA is TGTGCCAGCACCTTCCGATTAGTGGCGGATGAGCAGTACTTC. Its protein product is CASTFRLVADEQYF.

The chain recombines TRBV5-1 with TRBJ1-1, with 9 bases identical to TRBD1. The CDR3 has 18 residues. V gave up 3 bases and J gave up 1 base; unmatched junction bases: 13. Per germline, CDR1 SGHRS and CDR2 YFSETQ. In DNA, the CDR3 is TGCGCCAGCAGCTCGTACCCCATTGACAGGGGGAGGAACACTGAAGCTTTCTTT. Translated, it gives CASSSYPIDRGRNTEAFF.

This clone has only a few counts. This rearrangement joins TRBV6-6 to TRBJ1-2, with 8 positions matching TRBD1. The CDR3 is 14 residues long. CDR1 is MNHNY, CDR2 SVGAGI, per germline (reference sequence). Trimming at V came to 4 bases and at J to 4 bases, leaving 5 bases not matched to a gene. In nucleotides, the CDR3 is TGTGCCAGCAGTTTACCCGGGACAGGCTATGGCTACACCTTC. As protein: CASSLPGTGYGYTF.

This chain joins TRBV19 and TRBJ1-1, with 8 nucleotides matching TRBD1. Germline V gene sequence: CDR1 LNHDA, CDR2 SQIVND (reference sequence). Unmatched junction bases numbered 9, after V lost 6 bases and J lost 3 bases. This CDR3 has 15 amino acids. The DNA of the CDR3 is TGTGCCAGTAGCGGGAGGAACAGGGGGTACACTGAAGCTTTCTTT. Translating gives CASSGRNRGYTEAFF.

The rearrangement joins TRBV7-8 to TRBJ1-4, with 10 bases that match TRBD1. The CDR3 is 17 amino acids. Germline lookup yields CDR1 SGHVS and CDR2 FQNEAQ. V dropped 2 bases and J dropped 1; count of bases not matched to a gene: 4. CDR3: CASSLWDRGGTNEKLFF. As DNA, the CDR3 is TGTGCCAGCAGCTTATGGGACAGGGGAGGAACTAATGAAAAACTGTTTTTT. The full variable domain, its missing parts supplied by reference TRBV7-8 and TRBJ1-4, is GAGVSQSPRYKVAKRGQDVALRCDPISGHVSLFWYQQALGQGPEFLTYFQNEAQLDKSGLPSDRFFAERPEGSVSTLKIQRTQQEDSAVYLCASSLWDRGGTNEKLFFGSGTQLSVL.

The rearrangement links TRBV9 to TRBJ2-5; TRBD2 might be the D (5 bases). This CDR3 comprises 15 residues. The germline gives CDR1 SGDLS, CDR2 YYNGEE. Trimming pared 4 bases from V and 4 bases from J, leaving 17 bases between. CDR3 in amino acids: CASSPRTGGGETQYF. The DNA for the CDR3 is TGTGCCAGCAGCCCGCGGACGGGCGGAGGAGAGACCCAGTACTTC.

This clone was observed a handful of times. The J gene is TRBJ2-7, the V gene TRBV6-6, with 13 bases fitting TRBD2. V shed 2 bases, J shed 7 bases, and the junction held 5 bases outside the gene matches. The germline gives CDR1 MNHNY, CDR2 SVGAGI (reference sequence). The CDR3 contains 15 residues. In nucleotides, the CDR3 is TGTGCCAGCAGTTACGGGACTAGCGGGACGGGGGAGCAGTACTTC. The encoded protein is CASSYGTSGTGEQYF.

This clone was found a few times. The CDR3, as DNA: TGCGCCAGCAGCTCGTCAGGGGGCGGCGGTGGCTACACCTTC. As protein: CASSSSGGGGGYTF. This chain joins TRBV5-1 and TRBJ1-2, with 8 nucleotides matching TRBD1. This CDR3 comprises 14 residues. The V gene's germline CDR1 is SGHRS and CDR2 YFSETQ. V shed 3 bases and J 7 bases; nucleotides not matched to a gene: 8.

CDR3 loop: CASSFDRAEKLFF. The DNA for the CDR3 is TGTGCCAGCAGCTTTGACAGGGCTGAAAAACTGTTTTTT. The chain combines TRBV7-9 with TRBJ1-4, with TRBD1 matching 7 bases. CDR1 SEHNR and CDR2 FQNEAQ come from the germline V gene (reference sequence). The CDR3 loop spans 13 amino acids. Trimming at V came to 3 bases and at J to 7 bases, leaving 2 bases not matched to a gene.